One T cell receptor beta chain is described in this entry. Other DNA sequences within the sample encode an identical CDR3. The assay was immunoSEQ multiplex PCR, and TCRdb's table has in-frame clones only and misses some. Altogether 850,000 to 1,200,000 clones are present, roughly 80% being singletons, with the ten largest covering 1.4% to 1.5%. This sample was included in a study of shared clonotypes between healthy human individuals. The length of the CDR3 is 14 residues. The trim removed 3 bases at V and 2 bases at J, leaving 4 bases unmatched. CDR1 and CDR2 (germline): SGHRS, YFSETQ. The chain carries TRBV5-1 and TRBJ2-7, with TRBD1 matching over 8 bases. This receptor was taken from a man aged 18 to 35 in good health. Sequences were obtained from memory CD4+ T cells sorted from blood. Subset given: CD45RA-negative fraction. CDR3 loop: CASSYGQGTYEQYF. CDR3 coding DNA: TGCGCCAGCAGCTATGGACAGGGCACCTACGAGCAGTACTTC.